The entry below describes one T cell receptor beta chain. This sample was included in a study of blood T cell repertoires in COVID-19. Overall study: Italy, Spain and the United States were the sources of the convalescent and acute COVID-19 samples. T cells, B-cell-depleted T cells, or PBMCs provided the cDNA or gDNA that served as material.

Under the authors' procedure: Nucleated cell number was recorded as an estimate derived from reference gene primer amplification. Sequencing used immunoSEQ multiplex PCR; TCRdb keeps in-frame clones, though not all of them. The V and J calls and clone size were taken over from that table, and D and trimming were inferred from the DNA. The data show 350,000 to 450,000 clones, with around 89% seen just once and more than 0.95% held by the top ten. CDR1 SGHKS and CDR2 YYEKEE come from the germline V gene (reference sequence). This CDR3 is 15 amino acids long. Between the trimmed V and J ends, which lost 0 bases and 4 bases, there was a span of 11 bases.

The TCR was taken from a middle-aged man with acute or convalescent COVID-19. The sequenced sample consisted of peripheral blood. This chain connects TRBV5-5 to TRBJ2-1, with D uncertain. The CDR3 sequence is CASSLVTGSYNEQFF. CDR3 nucleotides: TGTGCCAGCAGCTTGGTTACCGGGTCATACAATGAGCAGTTCTTC.